The following is a TCR beta chain sequence with its context. The CDR3 consists of 14 residues. The V and J ends lost 5 bases and 5 bases respectively, with 13 bases between them. CDR1 and CDR2 (germline): SGHAT, FQNNGV. The entry originates in a study of shared clonotypes between healthy human individuals. Turning to the study itself: Donors consisted of a couple of women and three men between 18 and 49.

Repertoires were generated with immunoSEQ multiplex PCR, while TCRdb's copy carries only in-frame clones and drops some. The sample has over a million clones; approximately 96% are singletons. The TCR sequence derives from a man aged 30 to 45 in good health. The gene calls are TRBV11-2 and TRBJ1-3, with D tentatively TRBD1 (6 bases). Material for sequencing was naive CD4+ T cells sorted from blood. This sample's subset: CD45RA+ positively selected. The CDR3 bases are TGTGCCAGCAGCGCATCAGGGGACCGAAACACCATATATTTT. Protein sequence: CASSASGDRNTIYF. The full variable domain, its missing parts supplied by reference TRBV11-2 and TRBJ1-3, is EAGVAQSPRYKIIEKRQSVAFWCNPISGHATLYWYQQILGQGPKLLIQFQNNGVVDDSQLPKDRFSAERLKGVDSTLKIQPAKLEDSAVYLCASSASGDRNTIYFGEGSWLTVV.